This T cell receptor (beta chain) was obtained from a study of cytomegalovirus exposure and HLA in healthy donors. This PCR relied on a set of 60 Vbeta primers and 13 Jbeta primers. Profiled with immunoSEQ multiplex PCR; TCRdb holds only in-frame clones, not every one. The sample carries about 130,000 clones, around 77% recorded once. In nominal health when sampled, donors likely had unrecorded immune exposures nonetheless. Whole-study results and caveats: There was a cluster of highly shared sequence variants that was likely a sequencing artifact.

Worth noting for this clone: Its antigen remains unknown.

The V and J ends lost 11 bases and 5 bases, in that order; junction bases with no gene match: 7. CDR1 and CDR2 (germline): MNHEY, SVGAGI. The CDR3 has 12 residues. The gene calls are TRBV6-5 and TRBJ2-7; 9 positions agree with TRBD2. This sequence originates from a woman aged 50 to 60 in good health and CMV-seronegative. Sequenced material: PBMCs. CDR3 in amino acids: CAVLAGRNEQYF. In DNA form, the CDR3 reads TGTGCCGTGCTAGCGGGAAGGAACGAGCAGTACTTC.